The 5 T cell receptor beta chains presented below share a single source sample, sequenced in a study of T cell responses to AZD1222 COVID-19 vaccine. Sequenced by immunoSEQ multiplex PCR; TCRdb stores in-frame clones only, minus some. The sample contains around 120,000 clones, over 80% of which appear only once. Here the sequenced sample was peripheral blood, taken 28 days after the second AZD1222 dose. The source is an adult who received the AZD1222 COVID-19 vaccine.

This chain links TRBV5-1 with TRBJ2-2; maybe TRBD1 (6 bases). The CDR3 length is 15 residues. Trimming left V 7 bases short and J 5 bases short, with 18 bases between. Germline CDR1 and CDR2: SGHRS and YFSETQ. The CDR3 DNA follows: TGCGCCAGCCTGAGTGGGGGCAGTGAAACCGGGGAGCTGTTTTTT. Translated, it gives CASLSGGSETGELFF.

The CDR3, as DNA: TGTGCCAGCAGTCATGGACAGGGGGTTCAGCCCCAGCATTTT. It translates to CASSHGQGVQPQHF. The rearrangement joins TRBV28 to TRBJ1-5; 10 positions agree with TRBD1. Germline V gene sequence: CDR1 MDHEN, CDR2 SYDVKM. The ends lost 5 bases at V and 6 bases at J; junction bases unmatched: 4. The CDR3 loop spans 14 amino acids.

This chain connects TRBV7-2 to TRBJ2-3, with 9 bases aligning to TRBD2. The germline V gene has CDR1 SGHTA and CDR2 FQGNSA. The V segment lost 0 bases and the J segment 5 bases; nucleotides outside the gene matches: 6. The CDR3 runs to 16 residues. The CDR3 DNA reads TGTGCCAGCAGCTTAGCCTCTAGCGGGGCCGGAGATACGCAGTATTTT. The encoded protein is CASSLASSGAGDTQYF.

The CDR3 reads CASSPAEGSQETQYF. CDR3 DNA sequence: TGTGCCAGCAGCCCCGCGGAGGGGAGCCAAGAGACCCAGTACTTC. V usage is TRBV3-1 (or the pseudogene TRBV3-2) and J usage is TRBJ2-5; possibly TRBD2 for D (6 bases). The V gene's germline CDR1 is LGHDT and CDR2 YNNKEL (reference sequence). The V end was cut by 4 bases, the J end by 1 base, with 13 bases between. This CDR3 is built from 15 residues.

This chain connects TRBV19 to TRBJ2-3, with 9 bases matching TRBD1. CDR3 size: 16 residues. J gave up 2 bases and V 4 bases, and 7 bases lay outside the gene matches. CDR1 is LNHDA and CDR2 is SQIVND in the germline V gene (reference sequence). The chain's CDR3 is CASSTSGTGNTDTQYF. The CDR3, as DNA: TGTGCCAGTAGTACCTCCGGGACAGGGAACACAGATACGCAGTATTTT.